This is a list of T cell receptor beta chains from one sample in a study of T-cell reconstitution after alpha-beta-depleted transplantation in children. In TCRdb, the PCR reads were re-called with MiXCR into one record per CDR3 protein. This sample has around 400,000 distinct CDR3 sequences, with 9.5% to 13% found just once. The specimen comprised PBMCs from the stem cell graft donor, sampled from the stem cell graft. Source of these receptors: a human donor who donated a stem cell graft to a child with acute myeloid leukemia. CDR3s include the opening cysteine and the closing phenylalanine or tryptophan. The D gene is left open where the match is weak. Part of the rows lack a size; the others show once, few, many or a class for expanded clones.

>TRBJ2-1|TRBV4-3|many|NA
CASSQDPGAYNEQFF
TGCGCCAGCAGCCAAGATCCGGGAGCCTACAATGAGCAGTTCTTC
>TRBJ1-2|TRBV7-2|NA|NA
CASSLGLTSPTPGGYTF
TGTGCCAGCAGCTTAGGCCTGACCTCACCCACACCCGGTGGCTACACCTTC
>TRBJ1-2|TRBV6-2/TRBV6-3|NA|TRBD1
CASSQGQELYGYTF
TGTGCCAGCAGTCAGGGACAGGAGCTGTATGGCTACACCTTC
>TRBJ2-2|TRBV7-6|NA|NA
CASSPWMGSAGELFF
TGTGCCAGCAGCCCATGGATGGGTTCCGCCGGGGAGCTGTTTTTT
>TRBJ2-6|TRBV15|few|TRBD1
CATSTDRGQAGANVLTF
TGTGCCACCAGTACGGACAGGGGGCAGGCTGGGGCCAACGTCCTGACTTTC
>TRBJ1-5|TRBV20-1|few|NA
CSASRVDQPQHF
TGCAGTGCTAGTAGGGTGGATCAGCCCCAGCATTTT
>TRBJ2-1|TRBV12-3/TRBV12-4|NA|TRBD2
CASRRVASGISYHEQFF
TGTGCCAGCCGACGTGTTGCTAGCGGGATCTCCTACCATGAGCAGTTCTTC
>TRBJ2-1|TRBV12-3/TRBV12-4|NA|TRBD2
CASSLWVGGAYNEQFF
TGTGCCAGCAGTTTGTGGGTCGGGGGGGCTTACAATGAGCAGTTCTTC
>TRBJ1-1|TRBV20-1|few|NA
CSASSGFNTEAFF
TGCAGTGCTAGTTCGGGGTTCAACACTGAAGCTTTCTTT
>TRBJ2-1|TRBV29-1|few|NA
CSVDQEQFF
TGCAGCGTTGATCAGGAGCAGTTCTTC
>TRBJ1-2|TRBV6-1|NA|NA
CASKKQWLYGYTF
TGTGCCAGCAAAAAACAGTGGCTCTATGGCTACACCTTC
>TRBJ1-1|TRBV11-2|many|NA
CASSLGDTEAFF
TGTGCCAGCAGCTTAGGAGACACTGAAGCTTTCTTT
>TRBJ2-2|TRBV4-2|few|NA
CASSPAGGGYTGELFF
TGTGCCAGCAGCCCAGCGGGTGGCGGATACACCGGGGAGCTGTTTTTT
>TRBJ2-5|TRBV29-1|many|NA
CSGQTRGETQYF
TGCAGCGGACAAACTAGAGGAGAGACCCAGTACTTC
>TRBJ2-7|TRBV12-3/TRBV12-4|NA|NA
CASGLDAASYEQYF
TGTGCCAGCGGTCTTGACGCTGCGTCCTACGAGCAGTACTTC
>TRBJ2-2|TRBV12-5|many|NA
CASGLLLAPNTGELFF
TGTGCTAGTGGTTTGCTCCTAGCGCCCAACACCGGGGAGCTGTTTTTT
>TRBJ2-5|TRBV6-2/TRBV6-3|NA|NA
CASRASNLETQYF
TGTGCCAGCAGGGCTAGCAATTTGGAGACCCAGTACTTC
>TRBJ1-5|TRBV7-9|NA|NA
CASSLAGSNSNQPQHF
TGTGCCAGCAGCTTAGCGGGCTCTAATAGCAATCAGCCCCAGCATTTT
>TRBJ2-7|TRBV7-8|few|NA
CASSLDRLTYEQYF
TGTGCCAGCAGCTTAGACAGGCTGACCTACGAGCAGTACTTC
>TRBJ2-5|TRBV29-1|NA|NA
CSVRVRETQYF
TGCAGCGTCAGAGTTCGGGAGACCCAGTACTTC
>TRBJ2-6|TRBV27|many|TRBD1
CASRDRVSLVTGANVLTF
TGTGCCAGCAGGGACAGGGTTTCTTTGGTGACAGGGGCCAACGTCCTGACTTTC
>TRBJ1-5|TRBV28|many|NA
CASSLDRMSNQPQHF
TGTGCCAGCAGTTTAGACAGGATGAGCAATCAGCCCCAGCATTTT
>TRBJ2-2|TRBV20-1|once|TRBD1
CSARSRDSWAGELFF
TGCAGTGCTAGATCCAGGGACAGCTGGGCCGGGGAGCTGTTTTTT
>TRBJ2-2|TRBV7-9|NA|NA
CASSESSGELFF
TGTGCCAGCAGCGAAAGTAGCGGGGAGCTGTTTTTT
>TRBJ2-3|TRBV5-1|NA|NA
CASSLRGVGNTDTQYF
TGCGCCAGCAGCTTGAGGGGAGTTGGAAACACAGATACGCAGTATTTT
>TRBJ2-5|TRBV5-1|few|NA
CASSPFGETQYF
TGCGCCAGCAGCCCCTTTGGAGAGACCCAGTACTTC
>TRBJ1-2|TRBV5-5|NA|TRBD1
CASSLEGQAVYYGYTF
TGTGCCAGCAGCTTAGAAGGACAGGCTGTGTACTATGGCTACACCTTC
>TRBJ2-1|TRBV20-1|NA|NA
CSASAGASYNEQFF
TGCAGTGCTAGCGCAGGGGCTTCCTACAATGAGCAGTTCTTC
>TRBJ2-7|TRBV5-1|few|TRBD2
CASSSGLAGGNSYEQYF
TGCGCCAGCAGCTCCGGACTAGCGGGAGGTAACTCCTACGAGCAGTACTTC
>TRBJ2-5|TRBV6-2/TRBV6-3|few|TRBD2
CASSSSGRIGTQYF
TGTGCCAGCAGTTCGAGCGGGAGAATTGGGACCCAGTACTTC
>TRBJ2-3|TRBV20-1|few|NA
CSARIRIGASEDTDTQYF
TGCAGTGCTAGAATCCGAATTGGGGCTAGCGAGGACACAGATACGCAGTATTTT
>TRBJ2-5|TRBV5-8|NA|NA
CASSLAGSEETQYF
TGTGCCAGCAGCTTGGCGGGTTCTGAAGAGACCCAGTACTTC
>TRBJ2-2|TRBV20-1|NA|TRBD2
CSARFLAGDTGELFF
TGCAGTGCTAGATTCCTAGCGGGAGACACCGGGGAGCTGTTTTTT
>TRBJ2-4|TRBV7-2|few|NA
CASSLRGIQNIQYF
TGTGCCAGCAGCCTCCGGGGTATCCAAAACATTCAGTACTTC